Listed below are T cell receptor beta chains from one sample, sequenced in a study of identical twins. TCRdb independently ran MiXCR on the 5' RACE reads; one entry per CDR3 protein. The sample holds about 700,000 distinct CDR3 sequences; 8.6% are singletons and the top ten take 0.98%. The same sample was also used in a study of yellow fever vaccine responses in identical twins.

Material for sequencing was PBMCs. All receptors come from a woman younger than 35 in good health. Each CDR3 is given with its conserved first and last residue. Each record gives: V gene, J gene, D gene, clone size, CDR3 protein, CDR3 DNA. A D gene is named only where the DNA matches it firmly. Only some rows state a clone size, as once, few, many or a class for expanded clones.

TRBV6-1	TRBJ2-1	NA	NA	CASSEFRGYEQFF	TGTGCCAGCAGTGAATTTAGGGGTTATGAGCAGTTCTTC
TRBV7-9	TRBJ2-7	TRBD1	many	CASSPGTVLSYEQYF	TGTGCCAGCAGTCCCGGGACAGTTCTTTCCTACGAGCAGTACTTC
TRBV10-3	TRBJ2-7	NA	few	CASQGNRDAVGYEQYF	TGTGCCAGCCAGGGGAACAGGGACGCGGTGGGGTACGAGCAGTACTTC
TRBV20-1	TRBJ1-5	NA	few	CSASVGFPQQNQPQHF	TGCAGTGCTAGCGTCGGCTTCCCACAACAAAATCAGCCCCAGCATTTT
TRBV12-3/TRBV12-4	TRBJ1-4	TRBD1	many	CASSVTGAHEKLFF	TGTGCCAGCAGCGTGACAGGGGCCCATGAAAAACTGTTTTTT
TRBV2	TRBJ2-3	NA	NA	CASSGARELTDTQYF	TGTGCCAGCAGTGGGGCGAGGGAGTTGACAGATACGCAGTATTTT
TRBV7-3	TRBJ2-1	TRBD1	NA	CASSLGTGGHEQFF	TGTGCCAGCAGCTTGGGGACAGGGGGCCATGAGCAGTTCTTC
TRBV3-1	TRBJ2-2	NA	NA	CASSQRVGELFF	TGTGCCAGCAGCCAACGGGTCGGGGAGCTGTTTTTT
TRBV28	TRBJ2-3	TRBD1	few	CASTNAGGYTDTQYF	TGTGCCAGCACGAATGCAGGGGGATACACAGATACGCAGTATTTT
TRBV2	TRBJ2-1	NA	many	CASSEALPGFSWGNEQFF	TGTGCCAGCAGTGAAGCGCTACCGGGGTTCTCGTGGGGCAATGAGCAGTTCTTC